Following are 5 T cell receptor beta chains from one sample sequenced in a study of T cells in localized non-small cell lung cancer. Method: immunoSEQ multiplex PCR; TCRdb's copy keeps in-frame clones and lacks some. This table holds thousands of clones, 50% to 60% found once. The sequencing here drew on lymph node tissue, taken before any cancer treatment. These receptor sequences come from a male donor at least 60 years old with stage I squamous cell lung carcinoma.

This clone was observed a handful of times. The V gene is TRBV28, the J gene TRBJ1-5; TRBD1 is a possible D gene (5 bases). From germline, CDR1 is MDHEN and CDR2 SYDVKM. The CDR3 is made up of 16 amino acids. V lost 6 bases and J lost 4, with 19 bases in between. The CDR3 nucleotides are TGTGCCAGCAGCTCGGGGGGATCGGGATGGAATCAGCCCCAGCATTTT. It yields the protein CASSSGGSGWNQPQHF. Complete variable domain (other parts from reference TRBV28 and TRBJ1-5): DVKVTQSSRYLVKRTGEKVFLECVQDMDHENMFWYRQDPGLGLRLIYFSYDVKMKEKGDIPEGYSVSREKKERFSLILESASTNQTSMYLCASSSGGSGWNQPQHFGDGTRLSIL.

This chain connects TRBV28 to TRBJ1-5, with 11 bases matching TRBD1. The germline V gene encodes CDR1 MDHEN and CDR2 SYDVKM. The V and J ends lost 7 bases and 6 bases, in that order; junction bases with no gene match: 14. The length of the CDR3 is 17 residues. The CDR3 loop reads CASTVDVRTGGTQPQHF. DNA for the CDR3: TGTGCCAGCACTGTGGATGTTAGGACAGGGGGCACTCAGCCCCAGCATTTT.

J is TRBJ1-5 and V is TRBV19, with D hard to call. This CDR3 has 13 residues. Germline V CDR1 and CDR2: LNHDA, SQIVND (reference sequence). Between the trimmed V and J ends, which lost 10 bases and 7 bases, there was a span of 17 bases. CDR3 in amino acids: CATTPGNSQPQHF. The CDR3 region has the DNA TGTGCCACCACACCGGGGAACAGCCAGCCCCAGCATTTT.

The table lists this clone with a few counts. The chain uses TRBV29-1 and TRBJ1-2; D is unclear. The CDR3 extends over 15 amino acids. With 1 base removed from V and 4 bases from J, the gap between germline ends came to 16 bases. Germline CDR1 is SQVTM and CDR2 is ANQGSEA. CDR3 DNA: TGCAGCGTTGAAGTGTGGGGATCTTCATCCTATGGCTACACCTTC. It codes for CSVEVWGSSSYGYTF. Full variable domain (remainder filled in from reference TRBV29-1 and TRBJ1-2): SAVISQKPSRDICQRGTSLTIQCQVDSQVTMMFWYRQQPGQSLTLIATANQGSEATYESGFVIDKFPISRPNLTFSTLTVSNMSPEDSSIYLCSVEVWGSSSYGYTFGSGTRLTVV.

This sequence joins TRBV6-8 and TRBJ1-1; no clear D. CDR3 length: 13 residues. Trimming cost V 2 bases and J 4 bases, with 8 bases left between them. Germline V gene lookup returns CDR1 MNHGY and CDR2 SAAAGT. CDR3 sequence: CASSYGFSTEAFF. The DNA of the CDR3 is TGTGCCAGCAGTTACGGGTTTTCCACTGAAGCTTTCTTT.